A selection of T cell receptor beta chains follows, all from one sample in a study of HIV-infected patients and healthy controls. Via MiXCR, TCRdb re-called the 5' RACE reads, giving one row per CDR3 protein. The sample has about 13,000 distinct CDR3 sequences, more than 8.5% seen once. Sequencing input: blood. The receptor set was obtained from an adult in good health. Both conserved end residues are part of each CDR3. The order of the fields is J gene, clone size, D gene, V gene, CDR3 length, CDR3 DNA, CDR3 protein. A D gene is named only where the DNA matches it firmly. Where a row states a size, it is once, few, many or the class of an expanded clone; other rows omit it.

>TRBJ1-2|many|NA|TRBV9|14
TGTGCCAGCAGCGTAGACACTAACTACTATGGCTACACCTTC
CASSVDTNYYGYTF
>TRBJ2-7|many|TRBD2|TRBV7-2|16
TGTGCCAGCAGCTCGGGACTAGCGGGAGTGGCCTACGAGCAGTACTTC
CASSSGLAGVAYEQYF
>TRBJ2-3|many|NA|TRBV6-5|16
TGTGCCAGCAGTTACGAGCGGGCTTCAGGCACAGATACGCAGTATTTT
CASSYERASGTDTQYF
>TRBJ2-3|few|NA|TRBV24-1|13
TGTGCCACCAGTGATTTTGTGGCCCCTACGCAGTATTTT
CATSDFVAPTQYF
>TRBJ2-4|many|TRBD1|TRBV4-1|17
TGCGCCAGCAGCCAAGGCGGTGGGACAGGGTACCAAAACATTCAGTACTTC
CASSQGGGTGYQNIQYF
>TRBJ2-3|many|NA|TRBV7-2|15
TGTGCCAGCAGCTTAGCCGGCCTCACGGTAGATACGCAGTATTTT
CASSLAGLTVDTQYF
>TRBJ1-2|NA|NA|TRBV6-2/TRBV6-3|16
TGTGCCAGCAGCACGCTCCATGAGCAGGCGGGGTATGGCTACACCTTC
CASSTLHEQAGYGYTF
>TRBJ2-1|many|NA|TRBV9|13
TGTGCCAGCGGGGGCCTCCGCTACAATGAGCAGTTCTTC
CASGGLRYNEQFF
>TRBJ2-3|few|TRBD1|TRBV20-1|17
TGCAGTGCTAGATCCCTTGGTGGGCAGGGGGACACAGATACGCAGTATTTT
CSARSLGGQGDTDTQYF
>TRBJ2-7|many|NA|TRBV18|12
TGTGCCAGCTCGAGCCCTGGGTACGAGCAGTACTTC
CASSSPGYEQYF
>TRBJ1-5|medium-sized|NA|TRBV2|13
TGTGCCAGCACCACCAATAGCAATCAGCCCCAGCATTTT
CASTTNSNQPQHF
>TRBJ2-3|medium-sized|TRBD1|TRBV5-5|14
TGTGCCAGCAGCATAACAGGGGGCACAGATACGCAGTATTTT
CASSITGGTDTQYF
>TRBJ2-7|many|TRBD2|TRBV4-2|15
TGTGCCAGCAGCCAGTTCGCGGGAGTATCTGACGAGCAGTACTTC
CASSQFAGVSDEQYF
>TRBJ2-2|many|TRBD2|TRBV2|17
TGTGCCAGCAGAAGGAGTAGCGGGGACCTCATCGCCGGGGAGCTGTTTTTT
CASRRSSGDLIAGELFF
>TRBJ1-5|many|NA|TRBV28|15
TGTGCCAGCAGTTCATCCGGACCGAGCAATCAGCCCCAGCATTTT
CASSSSGPSNQPQHF
>TRBJ2-7|many|TRBD1|TRBV6-2/TRBV6-3|11
TGTGCCAGCAGTACAGGGGGCGAGCAGTACTTC
CASSTGGEQYF
>TRBJ2-3|few|NA|TRBV7-3|15
TGTGCCAGCAGCTTAGGGGCCCATAGCACAGATACGCAGTATTTT
CASSLGAHSTDTQYF
>TRBJ1-1|few|NA|TRBV7-9|13
TGTGCCAGCAGCCCCGTATTGAACACTGAAGCTTTCTTT
CASSPVLNTEAFF
>TRBJ2-4|many|NA|TRBV19|15
TGTGCCAGTAGTGGGCCGGGGGAAGCCAAAAACATTCAGTACTTC
CASSGPGEAKNIQYF
>TRBJ2-5|medium-sized|NA|TRBV6-6|14
TGTGCCAGCAGGTCCGGGACAACCCAAGAGACCCAGTACTTC
CASRSGTTQETQYF
>TRBJ2-5|many|NA|TRBV3-1|13
TGTGCCAGCAGCCGGACTATTCAAGAGACCCAGTACTTC
CASSRTIQETQYF
>TRBJ2-3|NA|NA|TRBV10-3|15
TGTGCCATCAGTGACTTAGCAGGGACAACAGATACGCAGTATTTT
CAISDLAGTTDTQYF
>TRBJ1-1|few|NA|TRBV13|12
TGTGCCAGCAGCTTAGGTCTAGGGGAAGCTTTCTTT
CASSLGLGEAFF
>TRBJ2-7|many|NA|TRBV13|10
TGTGCCAGCAGCCCCTACGAGCAGTACTTC
CASSPYEQYF
>TRBJ2-1|NA|NA|TRBV7-2|15
TGTGCCAGCAGCGGTGGACTATCCGCTCACAATGAGCAGTTCTTC
CASSGGLSAHNEQFF
>TRBJ1-2|medium-sized|NA|TRBV14|17
TGTGCCAGCAGCCCGCAGCACCTCCCAACTACTAACTATGGCTACACCTTC
CASSPQHLPTTNYGYTF
>TRBJ1-1|medium-sized|NA|TRBV4-2|18
TGTGCCAGCAGCCAAAGACTAGCAGGGGTCGCAGGAAACACTGAAGCTTTCTTT
CASSQRLAGVAGNTEAFF
>TRBJ2-3|many|TRBD2|TRBV20-1|14
TGCAGTGCATATAGCGGGAGGCCGGGAGATACGCAGTATTTT
CSAYSGRPGDTQYF
>TRBJ2-5|NA|NA|TRBV30|15
TGTGCCTGGACCCGGTCGGGGAACCCACAAGAGACCCAGTACTTC
CAWTRSGNPQETQYF
>TRBJ2-1|medium-sized|TRBD1|TRBV2|15
TGTGCCAGCAGTGAATCGGACAGGGGTTACAATGAGCAGTTCTTC
CASSESDRGYNEQFF
>TRBJ2-4|few|NA|TRBV12-3/TRBV12-4|17
TGTGCCAGCAGACCACCTCATGGACAGCTAGCCAAAAACATTCAGTACTTC
CASRPPHGQLAKNIQYF
>TRBJ2-4|NA|NA|TRBV7-2|19
TGTGCCAGCAGCTCCGTATCGGCGGGGGCCAAATTCGCCAAAAACATTCAGTACTTC
CASSSVSAGAKFAKNIQYF
>TRBJ2-3|medium-sized|TRBD2|TRBV2|15
TGTGCCAGCTCCAAGGGTACTAGCGGCACAGATACGCAGTATTTT
CASSKGTSGTDTQYF
>TRBJ2-3|NA|NA|TRBV24-1|12
TGTGCCACAGGGGAGAGCACAGATACGCAGTATTTT
CATGESTDTQYF
>TRBJ2-7|NA|TRBD1|TRBV7-2|16
TGTGCCAGCAGCCCACAGGGGGGCGGGACGTTCTACGAGCAGTACTTC
CASSPQGGGTFYEQYF
>TRBJ2-5|NA|NA|TRBV20-1|16
TGCAGTGCTAGAGTGGCCAGGGGCGTAATAGGGGAGACCCAGTACTTC
CSARVARGVIGETQYF
>TRBJ1-1|many|NA|TRBV20-1|14
TGCAGTGCACGTAAAGCGGGGCCGAACACTGAAGCTTTCTTT
CSARKAGPNTEAFF
>TRBJ2-3|medium-sized|TRBD2|TRBV6-2/TRBV6-3|17
TGTGCCAGCAGTTCTAGCGGCCGGACGCAAAGCACAGATACGCAGTATTTT
CASSSSGRTQSTDTQYF
>TRBJ2-6|medium-sized|NA|TRBV6-6|15
TGTGCCAGCGTGGGCCATAACTCTGGGGCCAACGTCCTGACTTTC
CASVGHNSGANVLTF
>TRBJ1-5|medium-sized|NA|TRBV20-1|12
TGCAGTGCCCGACTTAGCAATCAGCCCCAGCATTTT
CSARLSNQPQHF
>TRBJ2-3|NA|NA|TRBV15|16
TGTGCCACCAGCAGTATTCGGGACACTCGCACAGATACGCAGTATTTT
CATSSIRDTRTDTQYF
>TRBJ1-2|many|TRBD1|TRBV5-1|16
TGCGCCAGCAGCTTGGAGATAGCGGGACAGGTCGGAGGCTACACCTTC
CASSLEIAGQVGGYTF
>TRBJ2-7|NA|NA|TRBV12-3/TRBV12-4|14
TGTGCCAGCAGTCTCCACAGGGTGGGCTACGAGCAGTACTTC
CASSLHRVGYEQYF
>TRBJ2-3|many|NA|TRBV5-1|11
TGCGCCACCCCAATGGGAGATACGCAGTATTTT
CATPMGDTQYF
>TRBJ2-5|many|NA|TRBV20-1|12
TGCAGTGCACGGGGGCCGCAAGAGACCCAGTACTTC
CSARGPQETQYF
>TRBJ2-7|many|NA|TRBV2|13
TGTGCCAGCACTGGCGGCCGCTCCTACGAGCAGTACTTC
CASTGGRSYEQYF
>TRBJ1-4|NA|NA|TRBV29-1|11
TGCAGCGCTGGGGGAGGTGAAAAACTGTTTTTT
CSAGGGEKLFF
>TRBJ2-5|few|NA|TRBV7-2|16
TGTGCCAGCAGCTTCGGCCTCGTAGCGAACCAAGAGACCCAGTACTTC
CASSFGLVANQETQYF